Each of the 10 T cell receptor beta chains below was sequenced from the same sample in a study of blood T cell repertoires in COVID-19. TCRdb's copy holds only in-frame clones and misses some; the assay was immunoSEQ multiplex PCR. Of about 150,000 clones listed, approximately 83% are singletons. Sequencing input: peripheral blood. All receptors come from a woman between 55 and 75 years old with acute or convalescent COVID-19.

The rearrangement links TRBV7-2 to TRBJ2-1; D is possibly TRBD1 (5 bases). Germline loops: CDR1 SGHTA, CDR2 FQGNSA. Trimming shortened V by 3 bases and J by 10 bases, and 13 bases separated the two germline ends. The CDR3 runs to 13 residues. The CDR3 loop reads CASSLDNAREQFF. The CDR3 DNA reads TGTGCCAGCAGCTTGGACAACGCACGGGAGCAGTTCTTC. The whole variable domain, filled in from reference TRBV7-2 and TRBJ2-1, reads GAGVSQSPSNKVTEKGKDVELRCDPISGHTALYWYRQSLGQGLEFLIYFQGNSAPDKSGLPSDRFSAERTGGSVSTLTIQRTQQEDSAVYLCASSLDNAREQFFGPGTRLTVL.

V usage is TRBV7-6 and J usage is TRBJ2-2; 10 positions match TRBD2. This CDR3 region has 15 residues. The V gene's germline CDR1 is SGHVS and CDR2 FNYEAQ. V shed 4 bases, J shed 3 bases, and the junction held 2 bases outside the gene matches. CDR3 amino acids: CASSWLAGDTGELFF. Written as DNA, the CDR3 is TGTGCCAGCAGCTGGCTAGCGGGGGACACCGGGGAGCTGTTTTTT.

The chain combines TRBV5-1 with TRBJ2-5, with a tentative D call TRBD1 (5 bases). The CDR3 totals 14 residues. The V gene lost 0 bases and the J gene lost 3 bases, with 9 bases spanning the gap. CDR1 SGHRS and CDR2 YFSETQ come from the germline V gene. The chain's CDR3 is CASSLEGREETQYF. CDR3 DNA: TGCGCCAGCAGCTTGGAGGGCAGGGAAGAGACCCAGTACTTC.

The chain has TRBV14 and TRBJ2-4; 10 bases align to TRBD2. The junction had 15 bases not matched to a gene; V was cut back by 7 bases and J by 0 bases. Germline assignment: CDR1 SGHDN and CDR2 FVKESK. The CDR3 extends over 19 amino acids. The CDR3 DNA is TGTGCCAGCAACTCGGAGGTTAGCGGGGGGCCCCGAGCCAAAAACATTCAGTACTTC. It encodes CASNSEVSGGPRAKNIQYF.

The genes are TRBV19 and TRBJ1-2; 8 bases map to TRBD1. Germline V gives CDR1 LNHDA, CDR2 SQIVND (reference sequence). The CDR3 totals 14 residues. Trimming cost V 7 bases and J 4 bases; bases outside gene matches: 8. The CDR3 sequence: CASTIETGAYGYTF. The CDR3, as DNA: TGTGCCAGTACGATCGAGACAGGGGCCTATGGCTACACCTTC.

The rearrangement joins TRBV18 to TRBJ2-2; TRBD2 is a possible D gene (6 bases). In germline, CDR1 is KGHSH, CDR2 LQKENI. With 1 base removed from V and 5 bases from J, the gap between germline ends came to 14 bases. The CDR3 extends over 16 amino acids. Here the CDR3 reads CASSPLEAGWTGELFF. In DNA form, the CDR3 reads TGTGCCAGCTCACCACTAGAGGCGGGATGGACCGGGGAGCTGTTTTTT.

This clone has only a few counts. The genes are TRBV5-1 and TRBJ2-6, with 10 bases matching TRBD2. Trimming removed 5 bases from V and 4 bases from J; junction bases left unmatched: 12. Germline V gives CDR1 SGHRS, CDR2 YFSETQ. The CDR3 is 18 residues long. CDR3 amino acids: CASSPSGGVSRGANVLTF. As DNA, the CDR3 is TGCGCCAGCAGTCCTAGCGGGGGAGTCTCCCGAGGGGCCAACGTCCTGACTTTC.

V and J are TRBV3-1 (or the pseudogene TRBV3-2) and TRBJ1-2, with D tentatively TRBD1 (5 bases). The CDR3 runs to 16 residues. In germline, CDR1 is LGHDT, CDR2 YNNKEL (reference sequence). The germline V and J ends were trimmed by 1 base and 0 bases, with 12 bases remaining between them. Here the CDR3 reads CASSQVADSANYGYTF. In nucleotides, the CDR3 is TGTGCCAGCAGCCAAGTCGCCGACAGCGCTAACTATGGCTACACCTTC.

The J gene is TRBJ2-1, the V gene TRBV6-2 or TRBV6-3, with D uncertain. Trimming shortened V by 0 bases and J by 0 bases, and 9 bases separated the two germline ends. This CDR3 is built from 16 residues. The germline V gene encodes CDR1 MNHEY and CDR2 SVGEGT. CDR3 in DNA: TGTGCCAGCAGTTACTCGGCACAGTTCTCCTACAATGAGCAGTTCTTC. Translating it yields CASSYSAQFSYNEQFF.

The chain has TRBV2 and TRBJ1-1; 7 positions match TRBD1. The CDR3 has 16 residues. Germline trimming cut 5 bases from V and 5 bases from J; bases unmatched to any gene: 14. CDR1 is SNHLY and CDR2 is FYNNEI in the germline V gene. The CDR3 DNA follows: TGTGCCAGCAGTTGGGCGATGAAAGGGGGCAATACTGAAGCTTTCTTT. This codes for CASSWAMKGGNTEAFF.